The 31 T cell receptor beta chains below all came from one sample that was sequenced in a study of Graves' ophthalmopathy and Graves' hyperthyroidism (dated by TCRdb to 2016 to 2018). The sample was run on an Illumina HiSeq 2000. For repertoire sequencing, the TCR beta CDR3 regions were amplified from RNA transcripts. The first round was an RT-PCR using HTBI primers with the Qiagen OneStep RT-PCR kit, and this first round was followed by a second-round multiplex PCR, then size selection and purification. Using fastp at Q25 and MiXCR, TCRdb reprocessed the public reads and kept productive beta chains. A single entry per CDR3 protein holds the most common genes and DNA from its merged rows. The sample has about 180,000 distinct CDR3 sequences on record, 37% of them singletons. Around 5.8% of the sample lies in the top ten. The sequencing sample was made of peripheral blood. These receptors originate from a woman in her thirties or forties with Graves' ophthalmopathy. Donor details come from another sample of the same person, matched by shared clones.

In its sample, this clonotype was seen many times. CDR3 residues: CASTSWTDQETQYF. Written as DNA, the CDR3 is TGCGCCAGCACTTCCTGGACAGACCAAGAGACCCAGTACTTC. The chain has TRBV5-1 and TRBJ2-5; D possibly corresponds to TRBD1 (6 bases). In germline, CDR1 is SGHRS, CDR2 YFSETQ. Trimming took 6 bases from V and 0 from J, leaving 12 bases between them. The CDR3 length is 14 residues.

There are many counts of this clonotype. The J gene is TRBJ1-6, the V gene TRBV7-9; maybe TRBD1 (5 bases). CDR3 size: 16 residues. Germline V gives CDR1 SEHNR, CDR2 FQNEAQ (reference sequence). Trimming cost V 4 bases and J 5 bases, with 15 bases left between them. This CDR3 is CASSSWGGTDNSPLHF. CDR3 sequence (DNA): TGTGCCAGCAGCTCGTGGGGGGGTACAGATAATTCACCCCTCCACTTT.

V usage is TRBV12-3 or TRBV12-4 and J usage is TRBJ2-7, with a tentative D call TRBD1 (6 bases). The CDR3 is made up of 13 amino acids. V shed 5 bases and J shed 6 bases, with 14 bases lying between them. This CDR3 reads CASSARYRAEQYF. The CDR3 DNA sequence: TGTGCCAGCAGTGCAAGATACAGGGCCGAGCAGTACTTC.

In its sample, this clonotype was seen many times. This chain connects TRBV28 to TRBJ2-5; weak D call: TRBD2 (7 bases). Germline V gene lookup returns CDR1 MDHEN and CDR2 SYDVKM. The V and J ends lost 10 bases and 3 bases respectively, with 21 bases between them. The CDR3 runs 15 residues. The CDR3 region is CATSLGGAGEETQYF. In nucleotides, the CDR3 is TGTGCCACCTCTCTGGGGGGGGCAGGGGAAGAGACCCAGTACTTC.

This clonotype was seen only once. The rearrangement links TRBV10-3 to TRBJ1-6; D gene unclear. The CDR3 spans 15 residues. V was trimmed by 2 bases and J by 9 bases, leaving 14 bases between them. Germline CDR1 reads ENHRY; CDR2 reads SYGVKD. The CDR3 here is CAISEAEVLPSPLHF. CDR3 coding DNA: TGTGCCATCAGTGAGGCAGAGGTTTTACCTTCACCCCTCCACTTT.

The J gene is TRBJ2-7, the V gene TRBV6-1; TRBD1 agrees at 7 bases. The CDR3 consists of 15 residues. Trimming took 5 bases from V and 3 from J; bases not matched to a gene: 10. CDR1 and CDR2 from the germline V gene are MNHNS and SASEGT. CDR3 DNA: TGTGCCAGCAGTACGGCGTTGGGACAGAACTACGAGCAGTACTTC. This sequence encodes CASSTALGQNYEQYF.

The rearrangement links TRBV28 to TRBJ1-2; D is unclear. The ends were cut back, 6 bases at V and 4 bases at J, with 6 bases in the middle. CDR1 is MDHEN, CDR2 SYDVKM, per germline. CDR3 length: 11 residues. CDR3 coding DNA: TGTGCCAGCAGAGCTGTCTATGGCTACACCTTC. Its translation: CASRAVYGYTF.

This clonotype was seen ten or more times. This chain connects TRBV6-5 to TRBJ2-7, with D possibly being TRBD1 (5 bases). There are 16 residues in the CDR3. The V end lost 2 bases, the J end lost 3 bases, and 17 bases lay between the germline ends. Germline V gene sequence: CDR1 MNHEY, CDR2 SVGAGI. CDR3 region: CASSYISGRRGYEQYF. The CDR3 region has the DNA TGTGCCAGCAGTTACATTTCAGGGCGGAGAGGCTACGAGCAGTACTTC.

This clonotype was seen repeatedly, ten times or more. J is TRBJ1-5 and V is TRBV28, with 8 bases aligning to TRBD1. There are 15 residues in the CDR3. CDR1 and CDR2 (germline): MDHEN, SYDVKM. The V segment lost 6 bases and the J segment 5 bases; nucleotides outside the gene matches: 9. The CDR3 sequence: CASSRSGTGHQPQHF. CDR3 sequence (DNA): TGTGCCAGCAGCAGATCCGGGACAGGTCATCAGCCCCAGCATTTT.

The chain carries TRBV12-3 or TRBV12-4 and TRBJ1-5, with 9 bases that match TRBD1. The ends lost 4 bases at V and 7 bases at J; junction bases unmatched: 8. CDR3 length equals 15 residues. DNA for the CDR3: TGTGCCAGCAGTTCGTGGACAGGGGTTGGACAGCCCCAGCATTTT. As protein: CASSSWTGVGQPQHF.

This clonotype appeared many times. The rearrangement links TRBV20-1 to TRBJ1-6, with 10 nucleotides matching TRBD1. In germline, CDR1 is DFQATT, CDR2 SNEGSKA (reference sequence). The CDR3 is made up of 14 amino acids. J was trimmed by 10 bases and V by 4 bases; bases with no gene match: 7. As DNA, the CDR3 is TGCAGTGCTACAAAAAAGACAGGGGGCTCACCCCTCCACTTT. Translating gives CSATKKTGGSPLHF.

This clonotype was counted many times. The chain recombines TRBV6-5 with TRBJ1-5; TRBD1 aligns across 7 bases. The CDR3 runs to 12 residues. Trimming at V came to 6 bases and at J to 7 bases, leaving 3 bases not matched to a gene. From germline, CDR1 is MNHEY and CDR2 SVGAGI. CDR3 loop: CASRTGRQPQHF. The DNA for the CDR3 is TGTGCCAGCAGGACAGGGCGCCAGCCCCAGCATTTT.

V gene TRBV20-1 combines with J gene TRBJ2-4, with D perhaps matching TRBD2 (6 bases). Trimming shortened V by 0 bases and J by 1 base, and 13 bases separated the two germline ends. This CDR3 is 16 amino acids long. From germline, CDR1 is DFQATT and CDR2 SNEGSKA (reference sequence). As DNA, the CDR3 is TGCAGTGCTAGAGATTCTCAGGAGGGGGCCAAAAACATTCAGTACTTC. Its protein product is CSARDSQEGAKNIQYF.

The rearrangement uses TRBV6-2 or TRBV6-3 and TRBJ1-1; unclear D gene. Germline values: CDR1 MNHEY, CDR2 SVGEGT. The V end was cut by 3 bases, the J end by 0 bases, with 5 bases between. The CDR3 is 13 amino acids. As DNA, the CDR3 is TGTGCCAGCAGTTATAGGGTGAACACTGAAGCTTTCTTT. Its protein product is CASSYRVNTEAFF.

This clonotype was found many times. The V gene is TRBV19, the J gene TRBJ1-1; D gene ambiguous. From germline, CDR1 is LNHDA and CDR2 SQIVND (reference sequence). This CDR3 contains 13 residues. The V end was cut by 4 bases, the J end by 4 bases, with 10 bases between. The DNA of the CDR3 is TGTGCCAGTAGTAAGAGGGTGGTCACTGAAGCTTTCTTT. As protein: CASSKRVVTEAFF.

In its sample, this clonotype was seen many times. V usage is TRBV29-1 and J usage is TRBJ2-7, with D possibly being TRBD1 or TRBD2 (6 bases each). V gave up 4 bases and J gave up 5 bases, with 12 bases separating them. CDR3 length: 12 amino acids. Looked up from germline, CDR1 is SQVTM and CDR2 is ANQGSEA. The DNA of the CDR3 is TGCAGCGTTGGGTCGGGGGCCCACGAGCAGTACTTC. Protein: CSVGSGAHEQYF.

The gene calls are TRBV6-1 and TRBJ2-7; the match to TRBD2 covers 12 bases. V shed 6 bases, J shed 2 bases, and the junction held 5 bases outside the gene matches. The CDR3 covers 15 residues. Per the germline V gene, CDR1 is MNHNS and CDR2 is SASEGT. CDR3 sequence: CASRASGRGTYEQYF. Here the CDR3 DNA reads TGTGCCAGCAGAGCTAGCGGGAGGGGAACCTACGAGCAGTACTTC.

The chain employs TRBV28 and TRBJ2-5, with D possibly TRBD1 on 5 matching bases. With 5 bases removed from V and 1 base from J, the gap between germline ends came to 8 bases. This CDR3 comprises 13 residues. CDR1 is MDHEN, CDR2 SYDVKM, per germline. The CDR3 loop is CASSVGRQETQYF. In nucleotides, the CDR3 is TGTGCCAGCAGTGTGGGGCGCCAAGAGACCCAGTACTTC.

This clonotype was seen ten or more times. The rearrangement links TRBV12-3 or TRBV12-4 to TRBJ2-5; D is perhaps TRBD1 (5 bases). Trimming cost V 5 bases and J 5 bases, with 15 bases left between them. The CDR3 length is 14 residues. The CDR3 DNA is TGTGCCAGCAGTCCCAGGGAAGACACGGAGACCCAGTACTTC. This encodes CASSPREDTETQYF.

The chain uses TRBV4-1 and TRBJ2-5, with 7 bases fitting TRBD1. The length of the CDR3 is 14 residues. Germline CDR1 MGHRA, CDR2 YSYEKL. Losses at the gene ends were 3 bases for V and 5 bases for J; bases not matched to a gene: 6. The CDR3 loop reads CASSQMTGSETQYF. In nucleotides, the CDR3 is TGCGCCAGCAGCCAGATGACAGGGTCGGAGACCCAGTACTTC.

This clonotype was seen a handful of times. This chain connects TRBV12-3 or TRBV12-4 to TRBJ1-1; D gene unclear. The V gene lost 3 bases and the J gene lost 8 bases, with 13 bases spanning the gap. The length of the CDR3 is 13 residues. Written as DNA, the CDR3 is TGTGCCAGCAGTTTCTGGTACCGGGGAGAAGCTTTCTTT. Translated, it gives CASSFWYRGEAFF.

V gene TRBV6-2 or TRBV6-3 combines with J gene TRBJ2-7, with D possibly matching TRBD2 (6 bases). V dropped 5 bases and J dropped 1 base, with 15 bases sitting between them. Germline CDR1 is MNHEY and CDR2 is SVGEGT. The CDR3 loop spans 15 amino acids. The CDR3 region has the DNA TGTGCCAGCAGTGATTATGACAGCGGGTCCTACGAGCAGTACTTC. This encodes CASSDYDSGSYEQYF.

This clonotype was recorded many times. J is TRBJ2-2 and V is TRBV7-8; TRBD2 is a possible D gene (5 bases). From germline, CDR1 is SGHVS and CDR2 FQNEAQ. The V and J ends lost 5 bases and 4 bases respectively, with 17 bases between them. This CDR3 is built from 16 residues. CDR3 protein: CASSPIRRAGTGELFF. The CDR3 DNA sequence: TGTGCCAGCAGCCCCATTCGTCGGGCGGGCACCGGGGAGCTGTTTTTT.

This sequence joins TRBV5-1 and TRBJ2-7; 10 nucleotides align to TRBD2. The germline gives CDR1 SGHRS, CDR2 YFSETQ. The CDR3 totals 16 residues. After removal of 2 bases from V and 3 bases from J, the junction contained 8 bases not matched to a gene. CDR3 DNA sequence: TGCGCCAGCAGCTTTGGGGCTTCTAGCGGGAGCTACGAGCAGTACTTC. As protein: CASSFGASSGSYEQYF.

The chain recombines TRBV10-3 with TRBJ2-7, with 10 positions matching TRBD2. V dropped 4 bases and J dropped 3; count of bases not matched to a gene: 3. The CDR3 sequence is 14 residues long. The V gene's germline CDR1 is ENHRY and CDR2 SYGVKD. The CDR3 spells CAISVSGRDYEQYF. CDR3 nucleotide sequence: TGTGCCATCAGTGTGAGCGGGAGGGACTACGAGCAGTACTTC.

This clonotype was seen repeatedly, ten times or more. A read error may produce the germline difference seen at one junction end. The gene calls are TRBV19 and TRBJ1-1; D possibly corresponds to TRBD1 (6 bases). The CDR3 is made up of 17 amino acids. Germline CDR1 and CDR2: LNHDA and SQIVND (reference sequence). The CDR3 DNA sequence: TGTGCCAGTAGGGGCACCACAGGGCCCACTATGAACACTGGAGCTTTCTTT. Its protein is CASRGTTGPTMNTGAFF.

The rearrangement links TRBV6-2 or TRBV6-3 to TRBJ2-2; D call uncertain. Trimming cost V 5 bases and J 3 bases, with 7 bases left between them. CDR1 and CDR2 from the germline V gene are MNHEY and SVGEGT. The CDR3 extends over 13 amino acids. This chain's CDR3 is CASSAQDTGELFF. The CDR3 DNA reads as TGTGCCAGCAGTGCGCAAGACACCGGGGAGCTGTTTTTT.

Many counts were recorded for this clonotype. This chain connects TRBV14 to TRBJ2-5; TRBD2 agrees at 12 bases. The germline V gene has CDR1 SGHDN and CDR2 FVKESK. Trimming removed 1 base from V and 4 bases from J; junction bases left unmatched: 4. The CDR3 length is 16 residues. DNA of the CDR3: TGTGCCAGCAGCCAAGGCGCGACTAGCGGGAGAGAGACCCAGTACTTC. This gives the protein CASSQGATSGRETQYF.

The rearrangement links TRBV6-2 or TRBV6-3 to TRBJ1-5; the D gene is possibly TRBD1 (5 bases). There are 13 residues in the CDR3. The germline gives CDR1 MNHEY, CDR2 SVGEGT. V lost 6 bases and J lost 6, with 12 bases in between. The CDR3 sequence: CASREGIAQPQHF. CDR3 in DNA: TGTGCCAGCAGGGAGGGGATTGCTCAGCCCCAGCATTTT.

This clonotype was seen ten or more times. The chain combines TRBV12-3 or TRBV12-4 with TRBJ2-1, with D hard to call. V was cut by 5 bases and J by 0 bases, with 11 bases left in between. There are 15 residues in the CDR3. The CDR3 loop is CASSIPRASYNEQFF. CDR3 coding DNA: TGTGCCAGCAGTATACCTCGTGCCTCCTACAATGAGCAGTTCTTC.

The table lists this clonotype with many counts. The gene calls are TRBV19 and TRBJ1-5, with D unclear. The CDR3 runs to 17 residues. V gave up 6 bases and J gave up 0 bases, with 18 bases separating them. Per the germline V gene, CDR1 is LNHDA and CDR2 is SQIVND (reference sequence). CDR3 residues: CASRKSNSAYSNQPQHF. The CDR3 nucleotides read TGTGCCAGTAGGAAATCGAACAGCGCTTATAGCAATCAGCCCCAGCATTTT.